One and the same sample provided the 8 T cell receptor beta chains below, sequenced in a study of technical replicates of blood from several donors. The data were produced by immunoSEQ multiplex PCR, yet TCRdb's version contains in-frame clones alone and is incomplete. This sample carries roughly 9,900 clones, roughly 94% of them seen once, and the ten largest clones take under 7.5%. The sequenced material came from PBMCs. All receptors come from a human donor in good health.

The V and J genes are TRBV19 and TRBJ2-2; 16 bases fit TRBD2. Losses at the gene ends were 4 bases for V and 5 bases for J; bases not matched to a gene: 7. CDR3 length equals 18 residues. Germline CDR1 reads LNHDA; CDR2 reads SQIVND (reference sequence). Here the CDR3 reads CASSKGTSGRAQTGELFF. CDR3 DNA: TGTGCCAGTAGTAAGGGGACTAGCGGGAGGGCCCAAACCGGGGAGCTGTTTTTT.

This sequence joins TRBV27 and TRBJ1-5; D possibly corresponds to TRBD1 (6 bases). This CDR3 region has 14 residues. The germline V gene has CDR1 MNHEY and CDR2 SMNVEV (reference sequence). Trimming pared 2 bases from V and 7 bases from J, leaving 12 bases between. CDR3 protein: CASSLTGSVQPQHF. In nucleotides, the CDR3 is TGTGCCAGCAGTTTAACAGGGAGCGTACAGCCCCAGCATTTT.

The chain has TRBV15 and TRBJ2-7, with D possibly matching TRBD1 (6 bases). Germline CDR1 is LNHNV and CDR2 is YYDKDF (reference sequence). The ends were cut back, 0 bases at V and 0 bases at J, with 12 bases in the middle. This CDR3 contains 16 residues. CDR3 sequence reads: CATSRDLDSLSYEQYF. The CDR3 bases are TGTGCCACCAGCAGAGATTTGGACAGCCTCTCCTACGAGCAGTACTTC.

In DNA, the CDR3 is TGTGCCAGCAGCCCCGGACAGGAGACCTACAATGAGCAGTTCTTC. Its translation is CASSPGQETYNEQFF. The chain carries TRBV11-2 and TRBJ2-1; 7 positions agree with TRBD1. The trim removed 5 bases at V and 2 bases at J, leaving 6 bases unmatched. Germline-derived CDR1 and CDR2 are SGHAT and FQNNGV. The CDR3 consists of 15 residues.

The chain carries TRBV27 and TRBJ2-2; 7 bases are shared with TRBD1. The germline gives CDR1 MNHEY, CDR2 SMNVEV (reference sequence). Trimming at V came to 2 bases and at J to 2 bases, leaving 11 bases not matched to a gene. This CDR3 has 18 residues. CDR3 loop: CASSLHKSGQTNTGELFF. Here the CDR3 DNA reads TGTGCCAGCAGTTTACATAAGTCGGGACAGACCAACACCGGGGAGCTGTTTTTT.

The V call is TRBV9, the J call TRBJ2-7, with 7 bases fitting TRBD2. Germline V CDR1 and CDR2: SGDLS, YYNGEE. Unmatched junction bases numbered 3, after V lost 0 bases and J lost 3 bases. This CDR3 is 14 amino acids long. Here the CDR3 reads CASSVDAGVYEQYF. CDR3 DNA: TGTGCCAGCAGCGTAGATGCGGGAGTCTACGAGCAGTACTTC.

The chain has TRBV30 and TRBJ2-1; TRBD2 agrees at 7 bases. The ends lost 0 bases at V and 3 bases at J; junction bases unmatched: 5. From germline, CDR1 is GTSNPN and CDR2 SVGIG (reference sequence). The CDR3 sequence is 15 residues long. CDR3 protein: CAWSVWGGDYNEQFF. The CDR3, as DNA: TGTGCCTGGAGTGTGTGGGGGGGGGACTACAATGAGCAGTTCTTC. Looking up the rest from reference TRBV30 and TRBJ2-1 gives the full variable domain: SQTIHQWPATLVQPVGSPLSLECTVEGTSNPNLYWYRQAAGRGLQLLFYSVGIGQISSEVPQNLSASRPQDRQFILSSKKLLLSDSGFYLCAWSVWGGDYNEQFFGPGTRLTVL.

V usage is TRBV12-5 and J usage is TRBJ1-3; TRBD1 matches at 9 bases. With 6 bases clipped from V and 0 bases from J, the junction kept 15 bases outside the gene matches. Germline V lookup: CDR1 LGHNT, CDR2 FRNRAP. The CDR3 contains 19 residues. The CDR3 coding sequence is TGTGCTAGTGGATCGTCGGGACAGGGCCAGGGGATCTCTGGAAACACCATATATTTT. As protein: CASGSSGQGQGISGNTIYF.